The rows below give T cell receptor beta chains drawn from one sample of a study of long-term antiretroviral therapy in people with HIV. Sequencing used immunoSEQ multiplex PCR; TCRdb keeps in-frame clones, though not all of them. This sample has tens of thousands of clones, with approximately 80% found just once. The sequenced sample was unsorted PBMCs, obtained 0.7 years before starting antiretroviral therapy. All receptors derive from a young man with HIV. CDR3s include the opening cysteine and the closing phenylalanine or tryptophan. The order of the fields is D gene, CDR3 length, clone size, J gene, V gene, CDR3 protein, CDR3 DNA. A D gene is named only where the DNA matches it firmly. For some rows the clone size is stated as once, few or many, or as a class when expanded; others skip it.

d_gene: -
len: 13
abundance: -
j_gene: TRBJ2-3
v_gene: TRBV18
CDR3aa: CASSPPNTDTQYF
CDR3nt: TGTGCCAGCTCACCCCCAAACACAGATACGCAGTATTTT

d_gene: -
len: 12
abundance: -
j_gene: TRBJ2-7
v_gene: TRBV28
CDR3aa: CAISSSLYEQYF
CDR3nt: TGTGCCATCTCGAGTAGTCTCTACGAGCAGTACTTC

d_gene: TRBD2
len: 14
abundance: -
j_gene: TRBJ2-7
v_gene: TRBV2
CDR3aa: CASSASGGAYEQYF
CDR3nt: TGTGCCAGCAGTGCTAGCGGGGGGGCCTACGAGCAGTACTTC

d_gene: TRBD2
len: 16
abundance: -
j_gene: TRBJ2-2
v_gene: TRBV19
CDR3aa: CASTRSGGASTGELFF
CDR3nt: TGTGCCAGTACTAGGAGCGGGGGGGCGAGCACCGGGGAGCTGTTTTTT

d_gene: -
len: 16
abundance: -
j_gene: TRBJ2-2
v_gene: TRBV9
CDR3aa: CASSVASGARSGELFF
CDR3nt: TGTGCCAGCAGCGTAGCTTCGGGGGCGAGGAGCGGGGAGCTGTTTTTT

d_gene: -
len: 16
abundance: -
j_gene: TRBJ1-3
v_gene: TRBV7-8
CDR3aa: CASSRILQGAGNTIYF
CDR3nt: TGTGCCAGCAGCCGGATCCTACAGGGCGCTGGAAACACCATATATTTT

d_gene: -
len: 11
abundance: -
j_gene: TRBJ1-2
v_gene: TRBV11-2
CDR3aa: CASSSDKGYTF
CDR3nt: TGTGCCAGCAGCTCCGACAAAGGCTACACCTTC

d_gene: -
len: 15
abundance: -
j_gene: TRBJ1-2
v_gene: TRBV5-1
CDR3aa: CASSPGQRPNYGYTF
CDR3nt: TGCGCCAGCAGCCCAGGACAAAGGCCCAACTATGGCTACACCTTC

d_gene: -
len: 16
abundance: -
j_gene: TRBJ1-1
v_gene: TRBV7-8
CDR3aa: CASSLAMFPGNTEAFF
CDR3nt: TGTGCCAGCAGCTTAGCGATGTTTCCAGGGAACACTGAAGCTTTCTTT

d_gene: -
len: 13
abundance: -
j_gene: TRBJ2-1
v_gene: TRBV19
CDR3aa: CASSSRTSNEQFF
CDR3nt: TGTGCCAGTAGTTCTCGGACAAGCAATGAGCAGTTCTTC

d_gene: -
len: 15
abundance: -
j_gene: TRBJ1-1
v_gene: TRBV18
CDR3aa: CASSPPSAGGTEAFF
CDR3nt: TGTGCCAGCTCACCACCCTCAGCGGGTGGCACTGAAGCTTTCTTT

d_gene: -
len: 15
abundance: -
j_gene: TRBJ2-7
v_gene: TRBV7-9
CDR3aa: CASSLLSGPDKEQYF
CDR3nt: TGTGCCAGCAGCTTACTTTCCGGCCCAGACAAGGAGCAGTACTTC

d_gene: -
len: 11
abundance: -
j_gene: TRBJ2-7
v_gene: TRBV28
CDR3aa: CASSLNYEQYF
CDR3nt: TGTGCCAGCAGTTTAAACTACGAGCAGTACTTC

d_gene: TRBD2
len: 19
abundance: few
j_gene: TRBJ2-3
v_gene: TRBV19
CDR3aa: CASSIDSTGTSPSTDTQYF
CDR3nt: TGTGCCAGTAGTATAGATTCGACGGGGACTAGCCCGAGCACAGATACGCAGTATTTT